This note documents a single TCR beta chain sequence. The antigen remains unidentified. The germline V gene encodes CDR1 KGHDR and CDR2 SFDVKD. V was trimmed by 7 bases and J by 8 bases, leaving 10 bases between them. This CDR3 has 11 amino acids. The record originates from a study of T cell responses to AZD1222 COVID-19 vaccine. Overall study results and limits: Just a handful of AZD1222 recipients tested seropositive at baseline. Two doses of AZD1222 preceded a rise in Spike-specific TCR breadth and depth.

Some clones are missing from TCRdb's copy, which holds only in-frame ones; the method was immunoSEQ multiplex PCR. The table shows 85,000 or so clones, with 86% occurring only once. The receptor was isolated from an adult who received the AZD1222 COVID-19 vaccine. The material sequenced was peripheral blood, taken 28 days after the second AZD1222 dose. The chain combines TRBV24-1 with TRBJ1-1; D not resolved. CDR3 bases: TGTGCCACCAGCAGAGGGAGGGAAGCTTTCTTT. This encodes CATSRGREAFF.